The 18 T cell receptor beta chains presented below share a single source sample, sequenced in a study of blood T cell repertoires in COVID-19. TCRdb keeps only in-frame clones here, not all; method: immunoSEQ multiplex PCR. There are over 350,000 clones in the sample; 88% occur only once, and approximately 1% lies in the top ten. Sequenced: PBMCs or T cells enriched from blood (not recorded which). The receptor set was obtained from a woman aged 25 to 45 with acute COVID-19.

The V call is TRBV7-2, the J call TRBJ2-7, with D unclear. The V gene's germline CDR1 is SGHTA and CDR2 FQGNSA. The CDR3 has 13 residues. Trimming removed 2 bases at V and 6 bases at J, with 11 bases between. The CDR3 DNA reads TGTGCCAGCAGCTTATCGGTGCTTGCCGAGCAGTACTTC. Protein: CASSLSVLAEQYF.

This clone was detected only a few times. This chain links TRBV7-2 with TRBJ2-7; a possible D gene is TRBD2 (6 bases). The CDR3 extends over 14 amino acids. Trimming cost V 5 bases and J 0 bases, with 11 bases left between them. Germline V gene lookup returns CDR1 SGHTA and CDR2 FQGNSA. The DNA for the CDR3 is TGTGCCAGCAGCAAAAGCGGGCTCTCCTACGAGCAGTACTTC. Translation: CASSKSGLSYEQYF.

The chain is built from TRBV6-5 and TRBJ1-1; D gene unclear. The length of the CDR3 is 14 residues. V was clipped by 0 bases and J by 1 base, with 6 bases between them. The germline V gene has CDR1 MNHEY and CDR2 SVGAGI. The CDR3 protein is CASSYSQSNTEAFF. The CDR3 region has the DNA TGTGCCAGCAGTTACTCGCAGTCGAACACTGAAGCTTTCTTT.

This clone was picked up one time. This sequence joins TRBV7-3 and TRBJ1-2; 9 bases fit TRBD1. With 5 bases clipped from V and 8 bases from J, the junction kept 6 bases outside the gene matches. The CDR3 runs 13 residues. CDR1 SGHTA and CDR2 FQGTGA come from the germline V gene. CDR3 nucleotides: TGTGCCAGCAGCCCCGGGACAGGGATGGGCTACACCTTC. Translation gives CASSPGTGMGYTF.

The rearrangement uses TRBV19 and TRBJ1-5; D perhaps matches TRBD1 (5 bases). V lost 3 bases, J lost 3 bases, and 9 bases lay in between. The V gene's germline CDR1 is LNHDA and CDR2 SQIVND (reference sequence). The CDR3 is made up of 14 amino acids. This CDR3 reads CASSIRGDNQPQHF. The CDR3 DNA is TGTGCCAGTAGTATTCGGGGGGACAATCAGCCCCAGCATTTT.

The V gene is TRBV7-9, the J gene TRBJ2-7; 12 nucleotides agree with TRBD1. V was clipped by 10 bases and J by 6 bases; unmatched bases: 10. This CDR3 is 14 amino acids long. Germline-derived CDR1 and CDR2 are SEHNR and FQNEAQ (reference sequence). In DNA, the CDR3 is TGTGCCACCGGGACAGGGGGCTTTTTAGGCGAGCAGTACTTC. The encoded protein is CATGTGGFLGEQYF.

The chain uses TRBV18 and TRBJ1-2; a weak D match, TRBD1 (6 bases). The germline V gene has CDR1 KGHSH and CDR2 LQKENI. The CDR3 length is 15 residues. V was cut by 2 bases and J by 9 bases, with 19 bases left in between. CDR3 bases: TGTGCCAGCTCACCATCGGGGGCGGGGGCGACTAGCTACACCTTC. Residues: CASSPSGAGATSYTF.

For this clone: The same CDR3 can be traced to other DNA sequences in this sample. The chain joins TRBV24-1 to TRBJ1-2, with D unclear. CDR1 is KGHDR, CDR2 SFDVKD, per germline. The germline V and J ends were trimmed by 3 bases and 5 bases, with 6 bases remaining between them. This CDR3 region has 12 residues. As DNA, the CDR3 is TGTGCCACCAGTGATAGCCTATATGGCTACACCTTC. Translated: CATSDSLYGYTF.

The chain uses TRBV5-1 and TRBJ2-1; 12 bases are shared with TRBD2. Germline-derived CDR1 and CDR2 are SGHRS and YFSETQ. CDR3 length equals 17 residues. J lost 9 bases, V lost 4 bases, and 14 bases had no gene match. CDR3 sequence (DNA): TGCGCCAGCAGCGGGGGCCCTCTAGCGGGGGGGCCGGGTGAGCAGTTCTTC. Translated: CASSGGPLAGGPGEQFF.

The chain links TRBV5-6 to TRBJ1-2, with 7 positions matching TRBD1. V trimming: 0 bases; J trimming: 7 bases; junction bases outside the gene matches: 12. The CDR3 extends over 16 amino acids. CDR1 and CDR2 from the germline V gene are SGHDT and YYEEEE. CDR3 DNA sequence: TGTGCCAGCAGCTTGGGTAGTTTTGAGGGGGCGGCTGGCTACACCTTC. Protein sequence: CASSLGSFEGAAGYTF.

The chain employs TRBV24-1 and TRBJ1-5, with 8 bases identical to TRBD1. Germline CDR1 is KGHDR and CDR2 is SFDVKD. This CDR3 contains 15 residues. V shed 4 bases, J shed 5 bases, and the junction held 6 bases outside the gene matches. CDR3 DNA sequence: TGTGCCACCAGTGAGGCCGGGACAGGATATCAGCCCCAGCATTTT. Its translation is CATSEAGTGYQPQHF.

This chain uses TRBV6-2 or TRBV6-3 with TRBJ2-7, with a tentative D call TRBD1 (5 bases). The CDR3 runs 15 residues. Between the trimmed V and J ends, which lost 4 bases and 2 bases, there was a span of 15 bases. Germline lookup yields CDR1 MNHEY and CDR2 SVGEGT. The CDR3 here is CASSLVKGSTYEQYF. CDR3 nucleotides: TGTGCCAGCAGTTTGGTGAAGGGGTCGACCTACGAGCAGTACTTC.

This clone was seen a handful of times. V and J are TRBV2 and TRBJ1-2; TRBD1 matches at 7 bases. V was pared by 3 bases and J by 6 bases, with 10 bases of the junction left unmatched. The germline V gene encodes CDR1 SNHLY and CDR2 FYNNEI. This CDR3 has 15 amino acids. CDR3: CASSDKDRRIDGYTF. DNA of the CDR3: TGTGCCAGCAGTGACAAGGACAGGCGCATTGATGGCTACACCTTC. Filled out from reference TRBV2 and TRBJ1-2, the complete variable domain reads EPEVTQTPSHQVTQMGQEVILRCVPISNHLYFYWYRQILGQKVEFLVSFYNNEISEKSEIFDDQFSVERPDGSNFTLKIRSTKLEDSAMYFCASSDKDRRIDGYTFGSGTRLTVV.

V gene TRBV6-5 combines with J gene TRBJ1-3, with TRBD1 matching over 7 bases. CDR3 length: 14 residues. V shed 6 bases, J shed 0 bases, and the junction held 2 bases outside the gene matches. The germline gives CDR1 MNHEY, CDR2 SVGAGI. CDR3 loop: CASRTGNSGNTIYF. CDR3 nucleotide sequence: TGTGCCAGCAGGACAGGGAACTCTGGAAACACCATATATTTT.

The rearrangement joins TRBV5-4 to TRBJ2-1; D is ambiguous. The CDR3 extends over 12 amino acids. CDR1 is SGHNT and CDR2 is YYREEE in the germline V gene (reference sequence). V gave up 2 bases and J gave up 5 bases, with 5 bases separating them. CDR3 region: CASSLQDNEQFF. CDR3 DNA sequence: TGTGCCAGCAGCTTACAAGACAATGAGCAGTTCTTC.

This rearrangement joins TRBV7-2 to TRBJ2-2; no reliable D call. From germline, CDR1 is SGHTA and CDR2 FQGNSA. The germline V and J ends were trimmed by 5 bases and 7 bases, with 8 bases remaining between them. The CDR3 is made up of 12 amino acids. As DNA, the CDR3 is TGTGCCAGCAGCCCTTACTACGGGGAGCTGTTTTTT. Amino acids: CASSPYYGELFF.

The chain combines TRBV4-1 with TRBJ2-7; 10 bases agree with TRBD2. Germline loops: CDR1 MGHRA, CDR2 YSYEKL. V gave up 1 base and J gave up 4 bases; unmatched junction bases: 1. The CDR3 extends over 14 amino acids. The CDR3 here is CASSQVSGGYEQYF. The CDR3 DNA follows: TGCGCCAGCAGCCAAGTTAGCGGGGGGTACGAGCAGTACTTC.

This CDR3 is CSAERGAYGTEAFF. The CDR3 DNA is TGCAGCGCCGAACGGGGAGCCTATGGAACTGAAGCTTTCTTT. The rearrangement joins TRBV29-1 to TRBJ1-1; D unresolved. This CDR3 comprises 14 residues. Trimming stripped 7 bases from V and 5 bases from J, with 20 bases between. Germline V gene data show CDR1 as SQVTM and CDR2 as ANQGSEA.